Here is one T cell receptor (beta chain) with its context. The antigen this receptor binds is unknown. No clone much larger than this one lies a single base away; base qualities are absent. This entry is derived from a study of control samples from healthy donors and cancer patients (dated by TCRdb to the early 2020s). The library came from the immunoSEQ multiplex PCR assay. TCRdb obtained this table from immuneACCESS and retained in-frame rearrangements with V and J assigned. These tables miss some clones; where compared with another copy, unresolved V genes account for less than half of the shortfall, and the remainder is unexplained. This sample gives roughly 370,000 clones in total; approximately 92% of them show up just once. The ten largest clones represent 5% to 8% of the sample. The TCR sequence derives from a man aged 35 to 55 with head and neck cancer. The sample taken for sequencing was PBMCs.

The CDR3 here reads CASSETYDRSGANVLTF. The DNA sequence is given as TGTGCCAGCAGTGAAACATACGACCGCTCTGGGGCCAACGTCCTGACTTTC. Recombination linked TRBV6-4 to TRBJ2-6; too little of a D gene remains to name it. The CDR3 contains 17 residues, cysteine and phenylalanine counted. Just CDR3 DNA is preserved here, 51 bases in frame from base 1. V sheds 3 bases and J sheds 0 bases, leaving 12 bases between their ends. The germline V gene sets CDR1 to MRHNA and CDR2 to SNTAGT.